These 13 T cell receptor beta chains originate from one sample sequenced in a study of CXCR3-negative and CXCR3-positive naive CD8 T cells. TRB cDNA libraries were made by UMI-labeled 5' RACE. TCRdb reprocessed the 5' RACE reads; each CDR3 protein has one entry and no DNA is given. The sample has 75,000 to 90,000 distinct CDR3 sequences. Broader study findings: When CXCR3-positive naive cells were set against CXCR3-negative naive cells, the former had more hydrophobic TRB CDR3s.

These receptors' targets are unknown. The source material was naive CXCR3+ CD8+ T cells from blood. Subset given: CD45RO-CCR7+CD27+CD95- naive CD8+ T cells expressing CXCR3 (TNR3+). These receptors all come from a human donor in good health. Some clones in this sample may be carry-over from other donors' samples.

CDR3 amino acids: CSVGVRGNNEQFF. The chain carries TRBV29-1 and TRBJ2-1. This CDR3 is 13 amino acids long. The germline V gene has CDR1 SQVTM and CDR2 ANQGSEA.

CDR3 loop: CASSRRDKVYVANQPQHF. V and J are TRBV12-3 or TRBV12-4 and TRBJ1-5; TCRdb proposes TRBD1, but this gene call is untestable without DNA. There are 18 residues in the CDR3.

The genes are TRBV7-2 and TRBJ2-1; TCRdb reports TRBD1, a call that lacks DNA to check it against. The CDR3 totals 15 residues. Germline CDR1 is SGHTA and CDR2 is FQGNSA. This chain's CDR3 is CASSLGGASYNEQFF. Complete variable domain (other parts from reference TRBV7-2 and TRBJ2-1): GAGVSQSPSNKVTEKGKDVELRCDPISGHTALYWYRQSLGQGLEFLIYFQGNSAPDKSGLPSDRFSAERTGGSVSTLTIQRTQQEDSAVYLCASSLGGASYNEQFFGPGTRLTVL.

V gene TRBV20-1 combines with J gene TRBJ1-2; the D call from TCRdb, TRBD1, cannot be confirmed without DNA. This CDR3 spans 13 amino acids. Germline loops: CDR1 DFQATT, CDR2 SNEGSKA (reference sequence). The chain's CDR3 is CRGSGQGNYGYTF.

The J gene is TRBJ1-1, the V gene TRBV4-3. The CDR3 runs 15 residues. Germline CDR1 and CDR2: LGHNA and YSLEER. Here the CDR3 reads CASSQDLGLLVEAFF.

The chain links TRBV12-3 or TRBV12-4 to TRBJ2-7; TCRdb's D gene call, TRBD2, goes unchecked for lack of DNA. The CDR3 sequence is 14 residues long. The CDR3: CARSLMEGSYEQYF.

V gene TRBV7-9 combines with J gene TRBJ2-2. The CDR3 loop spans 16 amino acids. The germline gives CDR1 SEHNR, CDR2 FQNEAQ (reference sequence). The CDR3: CASSLVAGRDTGELFF.

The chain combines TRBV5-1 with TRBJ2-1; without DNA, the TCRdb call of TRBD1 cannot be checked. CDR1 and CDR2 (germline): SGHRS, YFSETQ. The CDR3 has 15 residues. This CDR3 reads CASSSPRTGGHEQFF. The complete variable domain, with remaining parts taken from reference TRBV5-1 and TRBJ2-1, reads KAGVTQTPRYLIKTRGQQVTLSCSPISGHRSVSWYQQTPGQGLQFLFEYFSETQRNKGNFPGRFSGRQFSNSRSEMNVSTLELGDSALYLCASSSPRTGGHEQFFGPGTRLTVL.

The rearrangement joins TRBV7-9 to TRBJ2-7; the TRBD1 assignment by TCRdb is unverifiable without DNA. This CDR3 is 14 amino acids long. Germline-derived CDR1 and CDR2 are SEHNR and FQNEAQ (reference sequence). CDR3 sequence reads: CASSLDPQGDEQYF. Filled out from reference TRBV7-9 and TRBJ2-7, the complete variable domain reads DTGVSQNPRHKITKRGQNVTFRCDPISEHNRLYWYRQTLGQGPEFLTYFQNEAQLEKSRLLSDRFSAERPKGSFSTLEIQRTEQGDSAMYLCASSLDPQGDEQYFGPGTRLTVT.

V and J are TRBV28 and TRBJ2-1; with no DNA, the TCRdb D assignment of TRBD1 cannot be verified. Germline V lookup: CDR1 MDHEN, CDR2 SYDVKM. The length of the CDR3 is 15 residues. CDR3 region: CASSFGPGDYNEQFF.

CDR3 sequence reads: CASSLVSTYTEAFF. The chain recombines TRBV7-9 with TRBJ1-1. CDR3 size: 14 residues. CDR1 and CDR2 (germline): SEHNR, FQNEAQ (reference sequence).

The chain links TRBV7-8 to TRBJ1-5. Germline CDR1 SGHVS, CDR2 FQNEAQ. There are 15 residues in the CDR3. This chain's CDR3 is CASSLGGWGNQPQHF.

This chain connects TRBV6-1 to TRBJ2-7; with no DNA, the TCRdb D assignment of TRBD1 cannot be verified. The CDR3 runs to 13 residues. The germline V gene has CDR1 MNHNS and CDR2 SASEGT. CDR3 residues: CASSTRTGYEQYF.